This TCR beta chain is drawn from a study of response to subunit inactivated influenza vaccine. Study-wide results and limits: The authors put forward the suggestion that each seasonal influenza vaccination may bring in only a limited number of new T cells.

MiXCR, applied by TCRdb to the RT-PCR reads, yields one record per CDR3 protein. The profile shows about 500,000 distinct CDR3 sequences, about 15% of them singletons. This clonotype was detected many times. Its antigen is not known. The germline V gene encodes CDR1 MNHEY and CDR2 SVGAGI. The length of the CDR3 is 13 residues. V lost 7 bases to trimming and J lost 2 bases, with 11 bases between them. J is TRBJ2-5 and V is TRBV6-5; D ambiguous. This sequence was found in a man aged 45-69 years who received an inactivated influenza vaccine. Sequenced here: CD4+ T cells sorted from PBMCs, sampled around 25 months after vaccination. Written as DNA, the CDR3 is TGTGCCAGCATTTCAGCAGGTCAAGAGACCCAGTACTTC. Protein product: CASISAGQETQYF.